Below are 17 T cell receptor beta chains sequenced from a single sample in a study of T cells in Graves' hyperthyroidism and ophthalmopathy. Amplified TCR beta CDR3 regions came from RNA transcripts. The HTBI set primed first-round TCR CDR3 RT-PCR. TCRdb fed the multiplex PCR reads into MiXCR, producing one record per CDR3 protein. The table lists roughly 660,000 distinct CDR3 sequences, roughly 17% of them singletons, with about 16% in the top ten. The sequencing sample was made of blood. The receptor set was obtained from a man aged 45-65 years with Graves' hyperthyroidism.

Many counts were recorded for this clonotype. The chain couples TRBV27 to TRBJ2-7, with D possibly being TRBD2 (5 bases). Germline CDR1 reads MNHEY; CDR2 reads SMNVEV (reference sequence). CDR3 size: 14 residues. V lost 3 bases to trimming and J lost 3 bases, with 12 bases between them. The CDR3 nucleotides read TGTGCCAGCAGTTTTAGGCGGGCCGGCTACGAGCAGTACTTC. Amino acids: CASSFRRAGYEQYF.

This chain uses TRBV10-3 with TRBJ2-2, with D unresolved. This CDR3 spans 15 amino acids. Germline values: CDR1 ENHRY, CDR2 SYGVKD. The V gene lost 4 bases and the J gene lost 0 bases, with 9 bases spanning the gap. This chain's CDR3 is CAISVGGTNTGELFF. The CDR3, as DNA: TGTGCCATCAGTGTTGGCGGAACGAACACCGGGGAGCTGTTTTTT.

This clonotype has just a few counts. This chain links TRBV7-8 with TRBJ2-3; D is perhaps TRBD1 (6 bases). Germline lookup yields CDR1 SGHVS and CDR2 FQNEAQ. The CDR3 loop spans 16 amino acids. The germline V and J ends were trimmed by 1 base and 2 bases, with 13 bases remaining between them. As DNA, the CDR3 is TGTGCCAGCAGCTTAGGGACAGTCGCTTCCACAGATACGCAGTATTTT. The encoded protein is CASSLGTVASTDTQYF.

This clonotype was seen repeatedly, ten times or more. The J gene is TRBJ2-1, the V gene TRBV5-1; 11 positions agree with TRBD2. With V trimmed by 4 bases and J by 8 bases, 11 bases remained unmatched. Germline loops: CDR1 SGHRS, CDR2 YFSETQ. This CDR3 region has 16 residues. Here the CDR3 reads CASSPTPGLAADEQFF. DNA for the CDR3: TGCGCCAGCAGCCCCACGCCGGGACTAGCGGCCGATGAGCAGTTCTTC.

This clonotype was found many times. V is TRBV2 and J is TRBJ1-6; TRBD1 agrees at 9 bases. J was trimmed by 11 bases and V by 7 bases; bases with no gene match: 9. From germline, CDR1 is SNHLY and CDR2 FYNNEI. This CDR3 region has 14 residues. CDR3 amino acids: CASTTGQGPPPLHF. CDR3 coding DNA: TGTGCCAGCACCACGGGACAGGGCCCACCACCCCTCCACTTT.

This clonotype occurred a few times. The V and J genes are TRBV24-1 and TRBJ2-2, with TRBD1 matching 7 bases. CDR1 is KGHDR and CDR2 is SFDVKD in the germline V gene. This CDR3 is built from 16 residues. The ends lost 4 bases at V and 6 bases at J; junction bases unmatched: 10. Here the CDR3 DNA reads TGTGCCACCAGTGACTCCCACAGGGGCGCCGCCGGGGAGCTGTTTTTT. Translating it yields CATSDSHRGAAGELFF.

This clonotype appeared many times. This chain connects TRBV12-3 or TRBV12-4 to TRBJ1-2; no clear D gene. Between the trimmed V and J ends, which lost 2 bases and 8 bases, there was a span of 15 bases. This CDR3 contains 14 residues. DNA of the CDR3: TGTGCCAGCAGTTTACCGTCCGAGGGTGTCGGCTACACCTTC. It is translated as CASSLPSEGVGYTF.

The chain combines TRBV12-3 or TRBV12-4 with TRBJ2-5; no reliable D call. The CDR3 sequence is 15 residues long. The V end was cut by 0 bases, the J end by 7 bases, with 15 bases between. The CDR3 reads CASSLAGPRGGTQYF. CDR3 DNA: TGTGCCAGCAGTTTAGCGGGCCCACGAGGCGGGACCCAGTACTTC.

J is TRBJ1-5 and V is TRBV6-1, with D perhaps matching TRBD1 (6 bases). The V gene's germline CDR1 is MNHNS and CDR2 SASEGT. The CDR3 has 16 residues. Trimming removed 5 bases from V and 4 bases from J, with 18 bases in between. The CDR3 DNA follows: TGTGCCAGCAGTCCTACAGGGTTCCTTCGAAATCAGCCCCAGCATTTT. Its translation: CASSPTGFLRNQPQHF.

This clonotype was counted many times. The chain recombines TRBV11-2 with TRBJ2-7; D might be TRBD1 (5 bases). Germline V gene lookup returns CDR1 SGHAT and CDR2 FQNNGV. V gave up 4 bases and J gave up 7 bases, with 14 bases separating them. This CDR3 region has 13 residues. The chain's CDR3 is CASSSLGAREQYF. The CDR3 bases are TGTGCCAGCAGCTCCCTAGGGGCGCGGGAGCAGTACTTC. Full variable domain (outside the CDR3, taken from reference TRBV11-2 and TRBJ2-7): EAGVAQSPRYKIIEKRQSVAFWCNPISGHATLYWYQQILGQGPKLLIQFQNNGVVDDSQLPKDRFSAERLKGVDSTLKIQPAKLEDSAVYLCASSSLGAREQYFGPGTRLTVT.

The chain recombines TRBV12-3 or TRBV12-4 with TRBJ1-4; a possible D gene is TRBD1 (5 bases). V was shortened by 1 base and J by 8 bases, with 8 bases between the two germline ends. This CDR3 is built from 13 residues. The CDR3 spells CASSLEGPEKLFF. Written as DNA, the CDR3 is TGTGCCAGCAGTTTAGAGGGGCCGGAAAAACTGTTTTTT.

This clonotype was counted between two and nine times. The rearrangement joins TRBV2 to TRBJ2-5, with 8 bases identical to TRBD1. The CDR3 length is 14 residues. Germline CDR1 reads SNHLY; CDR2 reads FYNNEI. The J segment lost 5 bases and the V segment lost 11 bases, leaving 13 bases of the junction unmatched. CDR3 in DNA: TGTGCCTCGGGTCGGACAGGGACATTGGAGACCCAGTACTTC. Translating it yields CASGRTGTLETQYF.

Ten or more counts support this clonotype. The rearrangement uses TRBV11-2 and TRBJ2-7; TRBD2 matches at 13 bases. Looked up from germline, CDR1 is SGHAT and CDR2 is FQNNGV. Trimming cost V 0 bases and J 4 bases; bases outside gene matches: 6. The CDR3 consists of 17 residues. CDR3 DNA sequence: TGTGCCAGCAGCTTAGATCTACTAGCGGGAGGGCCTTACGAGCAGTACTTC. This sequence encodes CASSLDLLAGGPYEQYF.

In DNA, the CDR3 is TGCAGCGTTGATAGAGGACGCATGGACTATGGCTACACCTTC. This gives the protein CSVDRGRMDYGYTF. The chain links TRBV29-1 to TRBJ1-2; D is uncertain. The CDR3 runs to 14 residues. Germline values: CDR1 SQVTM, CDR2 ANQGSEA. V was cut by 3 bases and J by 3 bases, with 14 bases left in between.

Many counts were recorded for this clonotype. The chain recombines TRBV11-2 with TRBJ1-1; D remains ambiguous. The V end was cut by 2 bases, the J end by 1 base, with 8 bases between. CDR1 and CDR2 (germline): SGHAT, FQNNGV. The CDR3 totals 14 residues. The chain's CDR3 is CASSLMWRNTEAFF. The CDR3 DNA reads TGTGCCAGCAGCTTAATGTGGCGGAACACTGAAGCTTTCTTT.

This clonotype was seen a few times. CDR3 in DNA: TGTGCCACCAGCTCGGACAGAAGCAATCAGCCCCAGCATTTT. Residues: CATSSDRSNQPQHF. This chain links TRBV24-1 with TRBJ1-5, with a possible D match to TRBD1 (6 bases). CDR1 and CDR2 (germline): KGHDR, SFDVKD. V shed 7 bases and J shed 1 base, with 10 bases lying between them. CDR3 length equals 14 residues.

This clonotype was detected ten times or more. The rearrangement uses TRBV25-1 and TRBJ1-1, with D perhaps matching TRBD1 (6 bases). V was pared by 5 bases and J by 5 bases, with 21 bases between. The CDR3 has 16 amino acids. Looked up from germline, CDR1 is MGHDK and CDR2 is SYGVNS. The chain's CDR3 is CASSPILGRGETEAFF. CDR3 nucleotide sequence: TGTGCCAGCAGTCCAATCCTGGGCAGGGGCGAAACTGAAGCTTTCTTT. Variable domain in full (rest from reference TRBV25-1 and TRBJ1-1): EADIYQTPRYLVIGTGKKITLECSQTMGHDKMYWYQQDPGMELHLIHYSYGVNSTEKGDLSSESTVSRIRTEHFPLTLESARPSHTSQYLCASSPILGRGETEAFFGQGTRLTVV.